The rows below give T cell receptor beta chains drawn from one sample of a study of patients and donors after allogeneic stem cell transplantation. MiXCR, run by TCRdb on the RT-PCR reads, gives a single entry per CDR3 protein. This table has about a million distinct CDR3 sequences, under 20% appearing once. The sequencing sample was made of blood, either unsorted or a sorted T cell fraction (not recorded which). The receptor set was obtained from a human donor who was either an allogeneic HSCT recipient or a stem cell or donor lymphocyte infusion donor (not recorded which). It is not recorded whose cells these are; they may come from a transplant donor. The CDR3 runs from the conserved cysteine through the conserved F or W. D genes are given only for firm matches. Size tells how often a clone was seen (once, few, many) or the class of an expanded clone, and some rows leave it out.

clone_size	v_call	j_call	d_call	cdr3_nt	cdr3_aa
NA	TRBV9	TRBJ1-2	NA	TGTGCCAGCAGCGCACTAGGGGGGGTTCGCTACACCTTC	CASSALGGVRYTF
NA	TRBV6-1	TRBJ2-3	NA	TGTGCCAGCTGCCCCAATAGGGCTAAGGGAGATACGCAGTATTTT	CASCPNRAKGDTQYF
few	TRBV5-6	TRBJ2-3	TRBD2	TGTGCCAGCAGCTCCGGACTAGCGGGGGGATTCTACACAGATACGCAGTATTTT	CASSSGLAGGFYTDTQYF
NA	TRBV6-5	TRBJ1-6	NA	TGTGCCAGCAGAGCGGACATCTTTAGTCTCCACTTT	CASRADIFSLHF
few	TRBV20-1	TRBJ1-4	NA	TGCAGTGCTTGGGACCCTTCGGGTGAAAAACTGTTTTTT	CSAWDPSGEKLFF
few	TRBV12-3/TRBV12-4	TRBJ1-1	TRBD1	TGTGCCAGCAGTTTAACCGCAGGGGGCACTGAAGCTTTCTTT	CASSLTAGGTEAFF
NA	TRBV20-1	TRBJ2-5	TRBD1	TGCAGTGCTAGAGACGGGGACAGGGTGCAAGAGACCCAGTACTTC	CSARDGDRVQETQYF
few	TRBV20-1	TRBJ2-1	TRBD2	TGCAGTGCTAGAGATTGGGGGACTAGCGGAAACAATGAGCAGTTCTTC	CSARDWGTSGNNEQFF
many	TRBV9	TRBJ1-4	NA	TGTGCCAGCAGCTTAGGGGACTCTAATGAAAAACTGTTTTTT	CASSLGDSNEKLFF
few	TRBV21-1	TRBJ1-6	NA	TGTGCCAGCAGCAAAGAGGGTACAGAGGGGTCACCCCTCCACTTT	CASSKEGTEGSPLHF
few	TRBV19	TRBJ1-2	TRBD1	TGTGCCAGTAGTTCGGACCGGGACAGGGAGGGTGGCTACACCTTC	CASSSDRDREGGYTF
NA	TRBV5-1	TRBJ2-3	NA	TGCGCCAGCAGCGACCTGAGCACAGATACGCAGTATTTT	CASSDLSTDTQYF
NA	TRBV6-1	TRBJ1-5	NA	TGTGCCAGCAGTGTCAGGCAGAGCCCTAGCAATCAGCCCCAGCATTTT	CASSVRQSPSNQPQHF
NA	TRBV15	TRBJ2-6	NA	TGTGCCACCAGCAGAGATAAGGGTCCTGGGGCCAACGTCCTGACTTTC	CATSRDKGPGANVLTF
many	TRBV12-3/TRBV12-4	TRBJ1-6	TRBD1	TGTGCCAGCAGTTCCCGGCCAGGGGGCAATTCACCCCTCCACTTT	CASSSRPGGNSPLHF
NA	TRBV12-3/TRBV12-4	TRBJ2-1	TRBD2	TGTGCCAGCAGGACACCGGGACTAGCGGGCGGCGCCTACAATGAGCAGTTCTTC	CASRTPGLAGGAYNEQFF
few	TRBV6-6	TRBJ1-1	TRBD1	TGTGCCAGCAGTCGACCCGGGACAGCTGAAGCTTTCTTT	CASSRPGTAEAFF
NA	TRBV5-1	TRBJ2-2	TRBD1	TGCGCCAGCAATCCTTCCGGGACAGGGACCACCGGGGAGCTGTTTTTT	CASNPSGTGTTGELFF
many	TRBV7-9	TRBJ1-2	TRBD1	TGTGCCAGCAGCACTAATCGACAGGGGGCCGCTAACTATGGCTACACCTTC	CASSTNRQGAANYGYTF
NA	TRBV2	TRBJ1-6	TRBD1	TGTGCCAGCAGCCAAGAGGCGACAGGGAGATCACCCCTCCACTTT	CASSQEATGRSPLHF
NA	TRBV29-1	TRBJ1-2	NA	TGCAGCGTTGGTGGGGGACTTGGGAACTATGGCTACACCTTC	CSVGGGLGNYGYTF
NA	TRBV3-1	TRBJ2-2	NA	TGTGCCAGCAGCCAACCCGATCGGGGGACCAACACCGGGGAGCTGTTTTTT	CASSQPDRGTNTGELFF
few	TRBV6-2/TRBV6-3	TRBJ2-2	TRBD2	TGTGCCAGCAGTTACTACGGTCGACTAGCGGGTAAACCGAACACCGGGGAGCTGTTTTTT	CASSYYGRLAGKPNTGELFF
NA	TRBV25-1	TRBJ1-1	NA	TGTGCCAGCAGTGATGGGGGGCTGGTAGGAGGCACTGAAGCTTTCTTT	CASSDGGLVGGTEAFF
NA	TRBV6-2/TRBV6-3	TRBJ2-1	TRBD1	TGTGCCAGCAACAGGGGGACGGCGGTTAATGAGCAGTTCTTC	CASNRGTAVNEQFF
NA	TRBV25-1	TRBJ2-3	NA	TGTGCCAGCAGAGACAGAGACACAGATACGCAGTATTTT	CASRDRDTDTQYF
NA	TRBV12-3/TRBV12-4	TRBJ2-4	TRBD1	TGTGCCAGCAGGGGGGACAGGGAGTCTCCCCTGGCCAAAAACATTCAGTACTTC	CASRGDRESPLAKNIQYF
NA	TRBV12-3/TRBV12-4	TRBJ1-2	TRBD1	TGTGCCAGCAGGCACCGGGACAGGGCGACCAACTATGGCTACACCTTC	CASRHRDRATNYGYTF
few	TRBV15	TRBJ2-5	TRBD2	TGTGCCACCAGCAGAGTAACCGGGACTAGCGTACAAGAGACCCAGTACTTC	CATSRVTGTSVQETQYF
few	TRBV20-1	TRBJ1-5	TRBD1	TGCAGTGCTAGGCTCAGGGGGAACCGCGGTCAGCCCCAGCATTTT	CSARLRGNRGQPQHF
NA	TRBV3-1	TRBJ1-6	NA	TGTGCCAGCAGCCCGGGACGAGGTTCACCCCTCCACTTT	CASSPGRGSPLHF
NA	TRBV3-1	TRBJ1-2	TRBD1	TGTGCCAGCAGCCTGACAGGGGCGAACTATGGCTACACCTTC	CASSLTGANYGYTF
NA	TRBV11-2	TRBJ2-6	NA	TGTGCCAGCAGCCCACCAGGGGCGCGGGGGGCCAACGTCCTGACTTTC	CASSPPGARGANVLTF
NA	TRBV6-2/TRBV6-3	TRBJ2-5	NA	TGTGCCAGCAAACAGGAGGGAGAGACCCGGTACTTC	CASKQEGETRYF
NA	TRBV25-1	TRBJ1-4	NA	TGTGCCAGCAGTGCGGGGCAGGGGACTGAAAAACTGTTTTTT	CASSAGQGTEKLFF
few	TRBV14	TRBJ2-3	TRBD2	TGTGCCAGCAGCCAAGAAGGTTCGCTAGCGGGGATCACAGATACGCAGTATTTT	CASSQEGSLAGITDTQYF
many	TRBV12-3/TRBV12-4	TRBJ2-2	TRBD1	TGTGCCAGCAGCCGACAGGGGGGCACCGGGGAGCTGTTTTTT	CASSRQGGTGELFF
many	TRBV12-3/TRBV12-4	TRBJ1-2	NA	TGTGCCAGCAGTCTACCGGGACACCCTAACTATGGCTACACCTTC	CASSLPGHPNYGYTF
few	TRBV9	TRBJ2-7	TRBD2	TGTGCCAGCAGCGTACGTTCTAGCGGCTACGAGCAGTACTTC	CASSVRSSGYEQYF
few	TRBV5-6	TRBJ2-1	NA	TGTGCCAGCAGCACTCCGGGACTCGACTACAATGAGCAGTTCTTC	CASSTPGLDYNEQFF
many	TRBV12-3/TRBV12-4	TRBJ2-7	NA	TGTGCCAGCAGTTTAAGTCCACAGCAGTACTTC	CASSLSPQQYF
NA	TRBV20-1	TRBJ2-1	NA	TGCAGTGCTCGGGTCCCCCCGGGTGGCAATGAGCAGTTCTTC	CSARVPPGGNEQFF
few	TRBV29-1	TRBJ2-2	NA	TGCAGCGTTGAGGAGGACACCGGGGAGCTGTTTTTT	CSVEEDTGELFF
NA	TRBV5-1	TRBJ2-5	TRBD2	TGCGCCAGCAGCCCCGGACTAGCGGAGCGGGAGACCCAGTACTTC	CASSPGLAERETQYF